One and the same sample provided the 27 T cell receptor beta chains below, sequenced in a study of CD8+CD57+ T cells in acquired aplastic anemia. Genomic DNA templated the TCR beta VDJ and CDR3 profiling. TCRdb reprocessed the reads with MiXCR, giving one entry per CDR3 protein. The data show fewer than 250,000 distinct CDR3 sequences, around 45% seen once. Patients selected for sequencing had displayed CD8+CD57+ cell expansion by flow cytometry. The sequenced material came from sorted CD4+, CD8+, or CD8+CD57+ T cells (not recorded which) from PBMCs. All receptors derive from a human donor with aplastic anemia.

Turning to this clonotype: A much bigger clone sits one base away, suggesting this may be a read error. This likely comes from a read error, as the CDR3 has no conserved phenylalanine or tryptophan at its end. The chain combines TRBV6-1 with TRBJ1-1; perhaps TRBD1 as D (5 bases). The V gene lost 6 bases and the J gene lost 0 bases, with 17 bases spanning the gap. CDR3 size: 16 residues. Germline V gene data show CDR1 as MNHNS and CDR2 as SASEGT. This CDR3 reads CASRKRGFRVNTEAFL. Here the CDR3 DNA reads TGTGCCAGCAGGAAAAGGGGCTTTCGAGTGAACACTGAAGCTTTCCTT.

Many counts were recorded for this clonotype. The chain uses TRBV27 and TRBJ1-5, with no clear D. V was pared by 7 bases and J by 2 bases, with 9 bases between. The germline gives CDR1 MNHEY, CDR2 SMNVEV (reference sequence). The CDR3 covers 13 residues. The CDR3 here is CASMGGGNQPQHF. The CDR3 DNA is TGTGCCAGCATGGGAGGCGGCAATCAGCCCCAGCATTTT.

This CDR3 is CAIGSVGGYGYTF. DNA of the CDR3: TGTGCCATCGGTTCAGTTGGGGGGTATGGCTACACCTTC. The chain recombines TRBV10-3 with TRBJ1-2; weak D call: TRBD1 (5 bases). The V gene's germline CDR1 is ENHRY and CDR2 SYGVKD. V was clipped by 8 bases and J by 5 bases, with 15 bases between them. The CDR3 consists of 13 residues.

Details on this clonotype: One base away lies a much larger clone, so this may be a sequencing read error. J is TRBJ2-1 and V is TRBV6-5; no definite D call. CDR1 and CDR2 from the germline V gene are MNHEY and SVGAGI. The CDR3 has 12 amino acids. The CDR3 loop reads CASSPARNEQSF. CDR3 sequence (DNA): TGTGCCAGCAGTCCCGCCCGGAATGAGCAGTCCTTC.

The chain joins TRBV5-4 to TRBJ2-7; 8 bases agree with TRBD1. The V gene end was trimmed by 4 bases and the J gene end by 0 bases; junction bases not matched to a gene: 6. Germline CDR1 and CDR2: SGHNT and YYREEE (reference sequence). CDR3 size: 15 residues. In nucleotides, the CDR3 is TGTGCCAGCAGCCCAGGGGGCGGGATCTCCTACGAGCAGTACTTC. Protein product: CASSPGGGISYEQYF.

This clonotype has a single count. The chain employs TRBV19 and TRBJ1-5, with 8 bases that match TRBD1. The CDR3 extends over 14 amino acids. V was clipped by 5 bases and J by 6 bases; unmatched bases: 6. Germline V gene sequence: CDR1 LNHDA, CDR2 SQIVND (reference sequence). The chain's CDR3 is CASSVDREVQPQHF. The DNA of the CDR3 is TGTGCCAGTAGTGTGGACAGGGAGGTTCAGCCCCAGCATTTT.

Only one count was recorded for this clonotype. For the CDR3, the DNA is TGTGCCAGCAGCTTGGGAGACACCTTCTATGGCTACACCTTC. Translated, it gives CASSLGDTFYGYTF. The J gene is TRBJ1-2, the V gene TRBV7-9; D gene uncertain. Germline CDR1 and CDR2: SEHNR and FQNEAQ (reference sequence). The CDR3 length is 14 residues. V lost 3 bases and J 4 bases, leaving 12 bases between the germline ends.

This clonotype has at least ten counts. CDR3 amino acids: CASSLGTGVHEQYF. For the CDR3, the DNA is TGTGCCAGCAGCTTAGGGACAGGGGTCCACGAGCAGTACTTC. The chain links TRBV7-9 to TRBJ2-7; 9 nucleotides match TRBD1. J gave up 5 bases and V 1 base, and 3 bases lay outside the gene matches. Germline CDR1 SEHNR, CDR2 FQNEAQ (reference sequence). The CDR3 is 14 residues long.

This clonotype was counted many times. The rearrangement joins TRBV13 to TRBJ2-1; no clear D gene. This CDR3 is built from 12 residues. Trimming left V 1 base short and J 6 bases short, with 4 bases between. Germline CDR1 PRHDT, CDR2 FYEKMQ (reference sequence). The CDR3: CASSLDPNEQFF. CDR3 DNA: TGTGCCAGCAGCTTAGACCCCAATGAGCAGTTCTTC.

On this clonotype: It may be a read error: a sequence one base away is much more abundant. Without the conserved terminal phenylalanine or tryptophan, this CDR3 likely stems from a read error. The genes are TRBV7-9 and TRBJ2-5, with TRBD1 matching over 8 bases. CDR3 length: 15 amino acids. Germline CDR1 reads SEHNR; CDR2 reads FQNEAQ (reference sequence). Trimming cost V 5 bases and J 5 bases; bases outside gene matches: 10. The CDR3: CASSQDRVMRETQYL. The CDR3 coding sequence is TGTGCCAGCAGCCAGGACAGGGTTATGAGGGAGACCCAGTACCTC.

The chain couples TRBV25-1 to TRBJ1-3; perhaps TRBD1 as D (5 bases). Germline loops: CDR1 MGHDK, CDR2 SYGVNS. Trimming shortened V by 4 bases and J by 3 bases, and 10 bases separated the two germline ends. The CDR3 is 14 amino acids. CDR3 sequence reads: CASSGAGRGNTIYF. CDR3 nucleotides: TGTGCCAGCAGTGGTGCGGGACGTGGAAACACCATATATTTT. Full variable domain (remainder filled in from reference TRBV25-1 and TRBJ1-3): EADIYQTPRYLVIGTGKKITLECSQTMGHDKMYWYQQDPGMELHLIHYSYGVNSTEKGDLSSESTVSRIRTEHFPLTLESARPSHTSQYLCASSGAGRGNTIYFGEGSWLTVV.

The V call is TRBV7-9, the J call TRBJ1-2, with D possibly being TRBD1 (5 bases). In germline, CDR1 is SEHNR, CDR2 FQNEAQ (reference sequence). Trimming shortened V by 4 bases and J by 2 bases, and 11 bases separated the two germline ends. The CDR3 loop spans 14 amino acids. The DNA for the CDR3 is TGTGCCAGCAGCTCACCACGGGACAACTATGGCTACACCTTC. It is translated as CASSSPRDNYGYTF.

This clonotype was found many times. This chain's CDR3 is CATSDMGLAGENQFF. As DNA, the CDR3 is TGTGCCACCAGTGACATGGGACTAGCGGGAGAGAATCAGTTCTTC. The J gene is TRBJ2-1, the V gene TRBV24-1; 14 bases align to TRBD2. From germline, CDR1 is KGHDR and CDR2 SFDVKD. This CDR3 comprises 15 residues. The V and J ends lost 4 bases and 13 bases, in that order; junction bases with no gene match: 8.

This chain uses TRBV10-3 with TRBJ1-5; no reliable D call. The CDR3 is 13 residues long. CDR1 ENHRY and CDR2 SYGVKD come from the germline V gene. V dropped 3 bases and J dropped 4 bases, with 7 bases sitting between them. This CDR3 reads CAISDVGNQPQHF. The CDR3 DNA reads TGTGCCATCAGTGACGTAGGTAATCAGCCCCAGCATTTT.

This chain connects TRBV6-6 to TRBJ1-5; D remains ambiguous. Germline-derived CDR1 and CDR2 are MNHNY and SVGAGI (reference sequence). Trimming stripped 5 bases from V and 5 bases from J, with 13 bases between. This CDR3 comprises 14 residues. The CDR3 loop reads CASSESALHQPQHF. The CDR3 region has the DNA TGTGCCAGCAGTGAAAGCGCGCTACATCAGCCCCAGCATTTT.

This clonotype was counted many times. CDR3 in DNA: TGCGCCAGCAGCCAAGAGGCCGAAAGGAACACTGAAGCTTTCTTT. Protein: CASSQEAERNTEAFF. The chain combines TRBV4-3 with TRBJ1-1; D not certain. This CDR3 contains 15 residues. V shed 0 bases and J shed 1 base, with 9 bases lying between them. Germline V gene sequence: CDR1 LGHNA, CDR2 YSLEER.

This clonotype was recorded at least ten times. The J gene is TRBJ1-2, the V gene TRBV20-1, with D tentatively TRBD1 (6 bases). The ends were cut back, 6 bases at V and 4 bases at J, with 24 bases in the middle. The germline V gene has CDR1 DFQATT and CDR2 SNEGSKA (reference sequence). The CDR3 covers 16 residues. The CDR3 protein is CSARMTGRSPAYGYTF. The DNA of the CDR3 is TGCAGTGCGAGAATGACAGGTCGGTCCCCAGCCTATGGCTACACCTTC.

The chain combines TRBV5-1 with TRBJ2-2, with D tentatively TRBD1 (6 bases). The ends were cut back, 4 bases at V and 2 bases at J, with 15 bases in the middle. The CDR3 is 16 amino acids. CDR1 is SGHRS, CDR2 YFSETQ, per germline. The CDR3 sequence: CASSALTGRNTGELFF. The DNA of the CDR3 is TGCGCCAGCAGCGCACTTACAGGGAGAAACACCGGGGAGCTGTTTTTT.

The genes are TRBV5-1 and TRBJ1-5; D is ambiguous. The CDR3 spans 16 residues. Per germline, CDR1 SGHRS and CDR2 YFSETQ. Between the trimmed V and J ends, which lost 1 base and 5 bases, there was a span of 16 bases. The DNA of the CDR3 is TGCGCCAGCAGCTTGTCTCCCTCCGAGGGTTATCAGCCCCAGCATTTT. Protein product: CASSLSPSEGYQPQHF.

The chain has TRBV25-1 and TRBJ1-1, with D tentatively TRBD1 (6 bases). V was clipped by 0 bases and J by 4 bases, with 15 bases between them. The CDR3 loop spans 16 amino acids. CDR1 and CDR2 from the germline V gene are MGHDK and SYGVNS. The DNA of the CDR3 is TGTGCCAGCAGTGAATATACGGGGGGGGCAGGCACTGAAGCTTTCTTT. This gives the protein CASSEYTGGAGTEAFF.

This clonotype came up many times. The chain uses TRBV7-8 and TRBJ2-7; D remains ambiguous. The length of the CDR3 is 16 residues. The germline V and J ends were trimmed by 1 base and 0 bases, with 13 bases remaining between them. Germline V gene data show CDR1 as SGHVS and CDR2 as FQNEAQ. The CDR3 bases are TGTGCCAGCAGCTTAGATCTGTCGCAGAGCTCCTACGAGCAGTACTTC. It is translated as CASSLDLSQSSYEQYF.

This clonotype has just one count. The V gene is TRBV19, the J gene TRBJ1-5, with TRBD1 as a possible D gene (5 bases). This CDR3 region has 14 residues. Germline loops: CDR1 LNHDA, CDR2 SQIVND (reference sequence). V gave up 7 bases and J gave up 4 bases, with 14 bases separating them. CDR3 loop: CASNEDSFNQPQHF. The CDR3 nucleotides are TGTGCCAGTAACGAAGACAGTTTTAATCAGCCCCAGCATTTT.

This clonotype occurred many times. The chain has TRBV25-1 and TRBJ2-7; unclear D gene. The V gene lost 3 bases and the J gene lost 1 base, with 7 bases spanning the gap. The germline CDR1 and CDR2 sequences are MGHDK and SYGVNS. The CDR3 has 13 residues. CDR3 sequence reads: CASSDSASYEQYF. CDR3 DNA: TGTGCCAGCAGTGATTCGGCGTCCTACGAGCAGTACTTC.

The genes are TRBV7-9 and TRBJ2-5, with D unclear. CDR1 SEHNR and CDR2 FQNEAQ come from the germline V gene (reference sequence). This CDR3 contains 10 residues. Trimming left V 6 bases short and J 7 bases short, with 6 bases between. The CDR3 reads CASRAPTQYF. The CDR3 DNA reads TGTGCCAGCAGGGCACCGACCCAGTACTTC. Together with reference TRBV7-9 and TRBJ2-5, the CDR3 gives the full variable domain: DTGVSQNPRHKITKRGQNVTFRCDPISEHNRLYWYRQTLGQGPEFLTYFQNEAQLEKSRLLSDRFSAERPKGSFSTLEIQRTEQGDSAMYLCASRAPTQYFGPGTRLLVL.

This clonotype was seen at least ten times. V and J are TRBV9 and TRBJ2-1; 8 bases map to TRBD2. V lost 0 bases to trimming and J lost 8 bases; unmatched junction nucleotides: 10. The CDR3 has 16 residues. CDR1 and CDR2 from the germline V gene are SGDLS and YYNGEE. The chain's CDR3 is CASSVARLAGWDEQFF. Here the CDR3 DNA reads TGTGCCAGCAGCGTAGCTCGTCTAGCGGGTTGGGATGAGCAGTTCTTC.

This chain links TRBV2 with TRBJ2-5, with D perhaps matching TRBD2 (6 bases). Germline CDR1 is SNHLY and CDR2 is FYNNEI. The CDR3 runs to 13 residues. The ends were cut back, 7 bases at V and 6 bases at J, with 15 bases in the middle. The CDR3 bases are TGTGCCAGCACCCCGTTCGGGGGACAGACCCAGTACTTC. This translates into CASTPFGGQTQYF.

The chain uses TRBV27 and TRBJ1-1; 9 bases are a match to TRBD1. The CDR3 totals 15 residues. With V trimmed by 5 bases and J by 1 base, 5 bases remained unmatched. Per germline, CDR1 MNHEY and CDR2 SMNVEV (reference sequence). CDR3 loop: CASSPDRGGNTEAFF. DNA of the CDR3: TGTGCCAGCAGTCCGGACAGGGGAGGGAACACTGAAGCTTTCTTT.